Listed below are T cell receptor beta chains from one sample, sequenced in a study of blood T cells in healthy people across ages. TCRdb reprocessed the 5' RACE reads with MiXCR, giving one entry per CDR3 protein. The table shows about 1.8 million distinct CDR3 sequences, with around half occurring only once. Specimen: blood. All receptors come from a woman aged 40 to 49 in good health. Each CDR3 is given with its conserved first and last residue. D genes are given only for firm matches. Where a row states a size, it is once, few, many or the class of an expanded clone; other rows omit it.

13,NA,TRBV24-1,NA,TRBJ2-1,CATSDPGNYEQFF,TGTGCCACCAGTGACCCCGGGAACTATGAGCAGTTCTTC
16,TRBD2,TRBV7-7,few,TRBJ2-3,CASSPRSGGATDTQYF,TGTGCTAGCAGCCCCAGATCGGGGGGGGCAACAGATACGCAGTATTTT
12,NA,TRBV2,NA,TRBJ2-1,CAHRRLDNEQFF,TGTGCCCATAGGAGGCTGGACAATGAGCAGTTCTTC
14,NA,TRBV9,NA,TRBJ2-5,CASSVAPSPETQYF,TGTGCCAGCAGCGTAGCTCCTAGCCCAGAGACCCAGTACTTC
17,NA,TRBV9,NA,TRBJ2-4,CASSAAFAVGAKNIQYF,TGTGCCAGCAGCGCCGCGTTCGCAGTAGGAGCCAAAAACATTCAGTACTTC
10,NA,TRBV25-1,NA,TRBJ2-7,CASSEEVQYF,TGTGCCAGCAGTGAGGAGGTCCAGTACTTC
16,NA,TRBV5-1,NA,TRBJ2-7,CASSLHRRGLGYEQYF,TGCGCCAGCAGCTTGCACCGGCGGGGCTTGGGCTACGAGCAGTACTTC
13,TRBD1,TRBV6-6,NA,TRBJ2-5,CASNSPGQGREYF,TGTGCCAGCAATTCCCCCGGACAGGGGAGAGAGTACTTC
16,NA,TRBV6-2/TRBV6-3,once,TRBJ1-5,CASSRATGTIGQPQHF,TGTGCCAGCAGCCGGGCCACAGGGACTATAGGTCAGCCCCAGCATTTT
15,NA,TRBV10-3,few,TRBJ2-3,CAINSRDKSTDTQYF,TGTGCCATCAACTCCCGGGACAAAAGCACAGATACGCAGTATTTT
12,NA,TRBV6-5,NA,TRBJ1-2,CASSYPGGGYTF,TGTGCCAGCAGTTATCCGGGGGGTGGCTACACCTTC
15,NA,TRBV6-1,NA,TRBJ2-1,CASTLSREFRNEQFF,TGTGCCAGCACCCTATCCAGAGAATTTCGGAATGAGCAGTTCTTC
15,NA,TRBV7-2,NA,TRBJ2-1,CASSPGGLAYNEQFF,TGTGCCAGCAGCCCAGGGGGACTAGCCTACAATGAGCAGTTCTTC
14,NA,TRBV10-3,NA,TRBJ1-6,CAISVNTGNSPLHF,TGTGCCATCAGTGTAAATACAGGCAATTCACCCCTCCACTTT
14,NA,TRBV7-2,NA,TRBJ1-6,CASSLGGTAGPLHF,TGTGCCAGCAGCTTAGGGGGGACGGCCGGACCCCTCCACTTT
13,NA,TRBV6-2/TRBV6-3,few,TRBJ2-1,CASSSGVFNEQFF,TGTGCCAGCAGTTCCGGGGTTTTCAATGAGCAGTTCTTC
18,NA,TRBV4-1,NA,TRBJ2-4,CASSQVAPHRAPQNIQYF,TGCGCCAGCAGCCAAGTAGCCCCGCACAGGGCGCCTCAAAACATTCAGTACTTC
14,NA,TRBV28,few,TRBJ2-4,CASSAPQIGNIQYF,TGTGCCAGCAGTGCACCTCAGATTGGGAACATTCAGTACTTC
14,NA,TRBV6-1,NA,TRBJ1-1,CASSATGSGTEAFF,TGTGCCAGCAGTGCTACAGGGAGCGGCACTGAAGCTTTCTTT
14,NA,TRBV3-1,NA,TRBJ1-2,CASSQDITGSGYTF,TGTGCCAGCAGCCAAGATATCACAGGGAGTGGCTACACCTTC
13,NA,TRBV5-1,few,TRBJ1-2,CASSWDGNYGYTF,TGCGCCAGCAGCTGGGACGGTAACTATGGCTACACCTTC
14,NA,TRBV7-3,NA,TRBJ2-3,CASSSGRTPDTQYF,TGTGCCAGCAGCTCGGGTCGAACCCCAGATACGCAGTATTTT
14,NA,TRBV20-1,few,TRBJ2-5,CSAPNWENEETQYF,TGCAGTGCCCCAAATTGGGAAAACGAAGAGACCCAGTACTTC
16,NA,TRBV7-3,few,TRBJ2-3,CASSPELVAGTDTQYF,TGTGCCAGCAGCCCCGAACTAGTCGCGGGCACAGATACGCAGTATTTT
14,NA,TRBV7-9,NA,TRBJ1-1,CASSLVGEVGEAFF,TGTGCCAGCAGCTTAGTGGGGGAAGTGGGTGAAGCTTTCTTT
15,TRBD1,TRBV28,NA,TRBJ2-7,CASSGDRARLYEQYF,TGTGCCAGCAGTGGGGACAGGGCCAGACTCTACGAGCAGTACTTC
15,NA,TRBV28,NA,TRBJ2-6,CASSWDRRRANVLTF,TGTGCCAGCAGTTGGGACCGCCGTCGTGCCAACGTCCTGACTTTC
14,NA,TRBV24-1,few,TRBJ2-3,CATSDPYPLDTQYF,TGTGCCACCAGTGACCCTTACCCATTAGATACGCAGTATTTT
14,NA,TRBV18,NA,TRBJ2-7,CASSPSGSANEQYF,TGTGCCAGCTCACCAAGCGGATCGGCGAATGAGCAGTACTTC
14,TRBD1,TRBV20-1,NA,TRBJ2-7,CSSPGQGSPYEQYF,TGCAGTAGCCCGGGACAGGGTTCCCCCTACGAGCAGTACTTC
11,NA,TRBV21-1,NA,TRBJ2-5,CASPLMETQYF,TGTGCCAGTCCCCTTATGGAGACCCAGTACTTC
15,NA,TRBV3-1,NA,TRBJ1-1,CASSQDGRGFPEAFF,TGTGCCAGCAGCCAAGACGGGCGGGGGTTTCCTGAAGCTTTCTTT
15,TRBD1,TRBV6-6,NA,TRBJ1-1,CASSPGGLSNTEAFF,TGTGCCAGCAGCCCAGGGGGATTATCCAACACTGAAGCTTTCTTT
12,NA,TRBV28,NA,TRBJ2-3,CASVGDLAAQYF,TGTGCCAGCGTCGGGGACCTCGCCGCGCAGTATTTT
16,TRBD1,TRBV7-2,once,TRBJ2-2,CASSLEPGGRTGELFF,TGTGCCAGCAGCTTAGAACCAGGGGGCCGCACCGGGGAGCTGTTTTTT
13,NA,TRBV7-2,NA,TRBJ2-1,CASSPDPAAEQFF,TGTGCCAGCAGCCCAGACCCGGCCGCCGAGCAGTTCTTC
14,NA,TRBV20-1,NA,TRBJ2-7,CSARPQGFDGEQYF,TGCAGTGCCAGACCCCAGGGTTTCGATGGTGAGCAGTACTTC
15,TRBD1,TRBV28,NA,TRBJ1-6,CASSRDRGVDSPLHF,TGTGCCAGCAGCCGGGACAGGGGTGTCGATTCACCCCTCCACTTT
15,NA,TRBV6-5,few,TRBJ2-5,CASSPGTHGWETQYF,TGTGCCAGCAGTCCGGGGACACATGGTTGGGAGACCCAGTACTTC
17,TRBD2,TRBV6-1,NA,TRBJ2-5,CASSKLTSGGLQETQYF,TGTGCCAGCAGTAAATTGACTAGCGGGGGCTTACAAGAGACCCAGTACTTC
15,TRBD1,TRBV20-1,NA,TRBJ2-7,CSADKPGQATYEQYF,TGCAGTGCTGATAAACCGGGACAGGCCACCTACGAGCAGTACTTC
14,NA,TRBV7-3,NA,TRBJ2-5,CASSLDGGEKTQYF,TGTGCCAGCAGCTTGGACGGGGGAGAAAAGACCCAGTACTTC
14,NA,TRBV28,NA,TRBJ2-6,CASRLGGGANVLTF,TGTGCCAGCAGGTTGGGGGGTGGGGCCAACGTCCTGACTTTC
13,NA,TRBV5-1,NA,TRBJ2-3,CASSLQPSDTQYF,TGCGCCAGCAGCTTACAACCGTCAGATACGCAGTATTTT
17,TRBD1,TRBV10-3,few,TRBJ1-5,CAIKGEEPGGANQPQHF,TGTGCCATCAAAGGGGAAGAACCAGGGGGAGCTAATCAGCCCCAGCATTTT
13,NA,TRBV5-4,NA,TRBJ2-1,CASSGTRQDEQFF,TGTGCCAGCAGCGGGACTCGGCAAGATGAGCAGTTCTTC
14,NA,TRBV20-1,NA,TRBJ2-3,CSVRDFGRRDTQYF,TGCAGTGTTAGAGATTTCGGCCGACGGGATACGCAGTATTTT
16,NA,TRBV4-3,NA,TRBJ2-1,CASSQDAGLRDSEQFF,TGCGCCAGCAGCCAAGATGCTGGACTAAGGGATAGTGAGCAGTTCTTC
15,TRBD1,TRBV7-9,NA,TRBJ1-4,CASSSRQGLNEKLFF,TGTGCCAGCAGCTCAAGACAGGGGCTGAATGAAAAACTGTTTTTT
15,NA,TRBV25-1,few,TRBJ2-5,CASAPFTGTVETQYF,TGTGCCAGCGCTCCCTTCACGGGGACGGTGGAGACCCAGTACTTC
15,NA,TRBV18,NA,TRBJ2-5,CASSPRQVVRETQYF,TGCGCCAGCTCACCAAGACAGGTGGTTAGAGAGACCCAGTACTTC
12,NA,TRBV24-1,NA,TRBJ1-2,CATRDRNYGYTF,TGTGCCACCAGGGACAGAAACTATGGCTACACCTTC
21,TRBD1,TRBV7-6,few,TRBJ2-1,CASGSSSAGDRVSVSYNEQFF,TGTGCCAGCGGATCCTCGTCAGCAGGGGACAGGGTATCGGTCTCCTACAATGAGCAGTTCTTC
18,TRBD2,TRBV7-9,few,TRBJ2-1,CASSSGNLGTAGGNEQFF,TGTGCCAGCAGCTCAGGAAACCTGGGAACAGCGGGGGGAAATGAGCAGTTCTTC
15,NA,TRBV3-1,NA,TRBJ2-5,CASSQVAHQVETQYF,TGTGCCAGCAGCCAAGTGGCTCATCAGGTAGAGACCCAGTACTTC
16,NA,TRBV4-3,NA,TRBJ2-2,CASSQEIAANTGELFF,TGCGCCAGCAGCCAAGAAATAGCGGCGAACACCGGGGAGCTGTTTTTT
16,NA,TRBV7-6,few,TRBJ1-5,CASSPLAGVGNQPQHF,TGTGCCAGCAGCCCTTTGGCTGGGGTCGGAAATCAGCCCCAGCATTTT
16,TRBD1,TRBV28,few,TRBJ2-5,CASSLRDRSFQETQYF,TGTGCCAGCAGTTTGAGGGACAGGAGCTTCCAAGAGACCCAGTACTTC
14,TRBD1,TRBV27,NA,TRBJ1-2,CASRTGPANYGYTF,TGTGCCAGCAGGACAGGGCCCGCTAACTATGGCTACACCTTC
14,TRBD1,TRBV11-2,few,TRBJ2-7,CASSHGQGTREQYF,TGTGCCAGCAGCCACGGACAGGGGACGCGGGAGCAGTACTTC